The subject of this entry is one T cell receptor (beta chain). What it recognizes is unknown. The data were taken from a study of T cell responses to AZD1222 COVID-19 vaccine. Sequenced by immunoSEQ multiplex PCR; TCRdb stores in-frame clones only, minus some. This table has roughly 65,000 clones, approximately 87% appearing once. Findings of the study overall: The study sampled repertoires only after the peak T cell response. Donors were mostly white British, more females; clonal diversity possibly underestimated. Across the whole spike, CD4 TCRs peaked at regions 160-218 and 743-854.

Pooling of second doses given at about 4 or about 12 weeks was done. The germline V gene encodes CDR1 SGDLS and CDR2 YYNGEE. V was clipped by 3 bases and J by 4 bases; unmatched bases: 6. The CDR3 consists of 15 residues. The sample consisted of peripheral blood, taken 28 days after the second AZD1222 dose. The sequence came from an adult who received the AZD1222 COVID-19 vaccine. This chain links TRBV9 with TRBJ2-1; 8 bases are a match to TRBD1. DNA of the CDR3: TGTGCCAGCAGCGGACTTGGGACAGGTTACAATGAGCAGTTCTTC. Its translation is CASSGLGTGYNEQFF.